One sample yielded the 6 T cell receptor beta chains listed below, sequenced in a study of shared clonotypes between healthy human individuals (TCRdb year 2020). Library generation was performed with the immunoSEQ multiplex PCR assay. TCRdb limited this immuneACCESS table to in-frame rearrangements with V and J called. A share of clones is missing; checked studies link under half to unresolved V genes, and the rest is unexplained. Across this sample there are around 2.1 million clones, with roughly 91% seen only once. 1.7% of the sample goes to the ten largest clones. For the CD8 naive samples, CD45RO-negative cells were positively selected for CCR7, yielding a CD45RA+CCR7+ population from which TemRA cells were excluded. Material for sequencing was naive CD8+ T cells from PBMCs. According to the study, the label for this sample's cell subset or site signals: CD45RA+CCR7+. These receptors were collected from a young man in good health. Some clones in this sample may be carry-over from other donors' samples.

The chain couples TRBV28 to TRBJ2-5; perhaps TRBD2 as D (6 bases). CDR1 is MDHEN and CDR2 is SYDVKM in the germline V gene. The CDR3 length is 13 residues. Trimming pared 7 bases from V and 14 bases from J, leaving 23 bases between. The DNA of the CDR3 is TGTGCCAGCAAAAGATCGGGAGTCCCTGCTTCCTACTTC. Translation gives CASKRSGVPASYF.

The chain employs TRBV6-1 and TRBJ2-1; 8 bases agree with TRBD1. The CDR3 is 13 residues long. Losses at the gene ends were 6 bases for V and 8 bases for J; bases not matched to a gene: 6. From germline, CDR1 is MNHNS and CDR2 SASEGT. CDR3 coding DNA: TGTGCCAGCAGGTGGACAGGGAGCGATGAGCAGTTCTTC. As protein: CASRWTGSDEQFF.

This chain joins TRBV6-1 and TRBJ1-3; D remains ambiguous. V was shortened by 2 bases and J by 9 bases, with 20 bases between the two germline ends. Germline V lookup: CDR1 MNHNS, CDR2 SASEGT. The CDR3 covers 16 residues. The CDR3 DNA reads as TGTGCCAGCAGTGAAATTACTAGTACACTTTCGGCCACCATATATTTT. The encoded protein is CASSEITSTLSATIYF.

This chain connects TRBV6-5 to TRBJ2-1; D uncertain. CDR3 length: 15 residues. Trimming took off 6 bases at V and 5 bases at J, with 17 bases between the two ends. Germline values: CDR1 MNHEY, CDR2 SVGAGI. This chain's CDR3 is CASRNPRVTDNEQFF. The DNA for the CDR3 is TGTGCCAGCAGAAACCCTAGGGTTACCGACAATGAGCAGTTCTTC.

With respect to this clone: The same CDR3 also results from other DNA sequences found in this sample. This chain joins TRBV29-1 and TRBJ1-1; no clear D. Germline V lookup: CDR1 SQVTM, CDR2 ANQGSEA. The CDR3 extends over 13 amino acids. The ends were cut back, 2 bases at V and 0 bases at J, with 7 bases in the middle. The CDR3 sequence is CSVEPGLNTEAFF. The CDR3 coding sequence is TGCAGCGTTGAACCAGGTCTGAACACTGAAGCTTTCTTT.

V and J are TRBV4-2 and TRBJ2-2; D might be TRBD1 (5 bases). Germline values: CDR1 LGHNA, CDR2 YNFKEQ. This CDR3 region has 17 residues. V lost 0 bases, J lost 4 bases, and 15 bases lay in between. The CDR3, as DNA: TGTGCCAGCAGCCAAGAGATATCAGGGTCGACCACCGGGGAGCTGTTTTTT. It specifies CASSQEISGSTTGELFF.